A selection of T cell receptor beta chains follows, all from one sample in a study of blood T cell repertoires in COVID-19. The protocol was immunoSEQ multiplex PCR, while the TCRdb copy is restricted to in-frame clones and leaves out a portion. The table lists around 55,000 clones, 85% of them singletons. The source material was peripheral blood. The receptors originated from a human donor in a cohort sampled during active COVID-19. CDR3s include the opening cysteine and the closing phenylalanine or tryptophan. Each record gives: V gene, D gene, J gene, clone size, CDR3 length, CDR3 protein, CDR3 DNA. The D gene is left open where the match is weak. Size is omitted from some rows. Given values are once, few, many or a class for expanded clones.

>TRBV27|-|TRBJ2-7|-|18
CASSLWRGEGYVPYEQYF
TGTGCCAGCAGTTTATGGAGGGGGGAGGGCTACGTTCCGTACGAGCAGTACTTC
>TRBV6-2/TRBV6-3|-|TRBJ2-3|-|17
CASSYVKAGLGTDTQYF
TGTGCCAGCAGTTACGTCAAGGCGGGATTAGGAACAGATACGCAGTATTTT
>TRBV5-6|TRBD2|TRBJ2-7|once|16
CASSRTSTSGISGQYF
TGTGCCAGCAGCCGAACGAGTACTAGCGGGATATCGGGGCAGTACTTC
>TRBV7-9|TRBD2|TRBJ2-1|few|17
CASSRSGRVPPRNEQFF
TGTGCCAGCAGTAGGAGCGGGAGGGTCCCACCTCGGAATGAGCAGTTCTTC
>TRBV7-8|-|TRBJ2-7|-|14
CASSLGPKPSEQYF
TGTGCCAGCAGCTTAGGTCCCAAACCCAGCGAGCAGTACTTC
>TRBV28|-|TRBJ2-7|once|16
CASSSSATGGSYEQYF
TGTGCCAGCAGTTCGTCCGCGACAGGAGGCTCCTACGAGCAGTACTTC
>TRBV5-1|-|TRBJ2-7|-|14
CASSPEGVSYEQYF
TGCGCCAGCAGCCCGGAAGGGGTGTCCTACGAGCAGTACTTC
>TRBV27|-|TRBJ1-5|-|13
CASKRKVGQPQHF
TGTGCCAGCAAGCGAAAGGTCGGTCAGCCCCAGCATTTT
>TRBV2|TRBD1|TRBJ1-4|-|15
CASSEQGQGNQKLFF
TGTGCCAGCAGTGAGCAGGGACAGGGTAATCAAAAACTGTTTTTT
>TRBV18|TRBD1|TRBJ1-1|-|14
CASSPRGGQTEAFF
TGTGCCAGCTCCCCCCGAGGGGGCCAGACTGAAGCTTTCTTT
>TRBV19|TRBD2|TRBJ2-6|once|17
CASSITSGSSGANVLTF
TGTGCCAGTAGTATTACTAGCGGGAGTTCTGGGGCCAACGTCCTGACTTTC
>TRBV7-8|TRBD1|TRBJ1-2|-|15
CASSFTTTGGSGYTF
TGTGCCAGCAGCTTCACTACGACAGGGGGCAGTGGCTACACCTTC
>TRBV5-1|-|TRBJ2-1|-|15
CASSLEGVTYNEQFF
TGCGCCAGCAGCTTGGAGGGAGTTACCTACAATGAGCAGTTCTTC
>TRBV6-2/TRBV6-3|-|TRBJ2-7|-|11
CASSRQGEQYF
TGTGCCAGCAGTCGACAAGGCGAGCAGTACTTC
>TRBV5-1|TRBD2|TRBJ2-6|-|16
CASSPTSGTGANVLTF
TGCGCCAGCAGCCCTACTAGCGGGACTGGGGCCAACGTCCTGACTTTC
>TRBV11-2|-|TRBJ2-2|-|20
CASSLDHRLEPVGNTGELFF
TGTGCCAGCAGCTTAGATCATCGGCTAGAACCCGTAGGAAACACCGGGGAGCTGTTTTTT
>TRBV7-3|TRBD2|TRBJ2-3|-|19
CASSPSLGLAGGQGDTQYF
TGTGCCAGCAGCCCTTCCTTGGGACTAGCGGGAGGGCAAGGAGATACGCAGTATTTT
>TRBV5-5|-|TRBJ2-7|-|14
CASSLVGGAYEQYF
TGTGCCAGCAGCTTGGTTGGAGGGGCCTACGAGCAGTACTTC
>TRBV12-3/TRBV12-4|-|TRBJ2-1|-|12
CASSLGLRGQFF
TGTGCCAGCAGTTTAGGGCTGAGAGGGCAGTTCTTC
>TRBV5-1|TRBD2|TRBJ2-3|-|17
CASSLELSGRAWDTQYF
TGCGCCAGCAGCTTGGAGCTTAGCGGGAGGGCTTGGGATACGCAGTATTTT
>TRBV27|-|TRBJ1-6|few|18
CASSLLGGGLMSNSPLHF
TGTGCCAGCAGTTTATTGGGGGGGGGCCTGATGAGTAATTCACCCCTCCACTTT
>TRBV6-2/TRBV6-3|TRBD2|TRBJ2-1|-|15
CASSYTGTSYNEQFF
TGTGCCAGCAGTTACACCGGGACTAGCTACAATGAGCAGTTCTTC
>TRBV11-1|-|TRBJ2-4|-|16
CASSSGGSGAKNIQYF
TGTGCCAGCAGCTCCGGCGGGTCGGGGGCCAAAAACATTCAGTACTTC
>TRBV2|TRBD1|TRBJ1-2|-|14
CASSAGQGDYGYTF
TGTGCCAGCAGTGCCGGACAGGGGGACTATGGCTACACCTTC
>TRBV6-6|-|TRBJ2-2|-|15
CASSYSEGWTGELFF
TGTGCCAGCAGTTACTCGGAGGGTTGGACCGGGGAGCTGTTTTTT
>TRBV28|TRBD1|TRBJ2-7|-|13
CASTRDRGNEQYF
TGTGCCAGCACCAGGGACAGGGGGAACGAGCAGTACTTC
>TRBV24-1|-|TRBJ2-1|-|13
CATSDTNGNEQFF
TGTGCCACCAGTGATACGAACGGCAATGAGCAGTTCTTC
>TRBV5-1|-|TRBJ1-4|-|13
CASATRANEKLFF
TGCGCCAGCGCTACTCGAGCAAATGAAAAACTGTTTTTT
>TRBV19|-|TRBJ2-5|-|12
CASSIGRETQYF
TGTGCCAGTAGTATCGGCAGGGAGACCCAGTACTTC
>TRBV19|-|TRBJ2-3|-|17
CASSIARGSLGGDTQYF
TGTGCCAGTAGTATCGCTCGGGGTAGCCTCGGCGGAGATACGCAGTATTTT
>TRBV18|-|TRBJ2-1|-|15
CASSPGLISYNEQFF
TGTGCCAGCTCACCAGGACTGATCTCCTACAATGAGCAGTTCTTC
>TRBV9|TRBD2|TRBJ2-1|-|17
CASSVETSGSSYNEQFF
TGTGCCAGCAGCGTAGAAACTAGCGGGAGCTCCTACAATGAGCAGTTCTTC
>TRBV28|-|TRBJ2-3|-|16
CASSEVTGHRSDTQYF
TGTGCCAGCAGTGAGGTGACAGGACATCGGTCAGATACGCAGTATTTT
>TRBV5-4|TRBD1|TRBJ2-7|-|15
CASTPTGTGKDEQYF
TGTGCCAGCACCCCTACCGGGACAGGGAAGGACGAGCAGTACTTC
>TRBV19|-|TRBJ2-2|-|14
CASSIGRATGELFF
TGTGCCAGTAGTATAGGCAGGGCCACCGGGGAGCTGTTTTTT
>TRBV25-1|-|TRBJ2-6|-|14
CASSASSGANVLTF
TGTGCCAGCAGTGCCAGCTCTGGGGCCAACGTCCTGACTTTC
>TRBV3-1/TRBV3-2|-|TRBJ2-2|-|16
CASSHGPDKNTGELFF
TGTGCCAGCAGCCATGGTCCGGACAAAAACACCGGGGAGCTGTTTTTT
>TRBV7-2|-|TRBJ2-2|-|16
CASSLEARMVTGELFF
TGTGCCAGCAGCTTAGAAGCTAGGATGGTCACCGGGGAGCTGTTTTTT
>TRBV25-1|TRBD1|TRBJ2-2|-|14
CASRSDRVVGELFF
TGTGCCAGCAGATCAGACAGGGTGGTCGGGGAGCTGTTTTTT
>TRBV28|-|TRBJ2-7|-|16
CASSFLQGLGSYEQYF
TGTGCCAGCAGTTTTTTGCAAGGACTGGGCTCCTACGAGCAGTACTTC
>TRBV5-4|-|TRBJ2-5|once|16
CASSFIGTTAQETQYF
TGTGCCAGCAGCTTTATAGGCACGACAGCCCAAGAGACCCAGTACTTC
>TRBV4-1|-|TRBJ2-5|once|14
CASSRAGWQETQYF
TGCGCCAGCAGCCGGGCGGGGTGGCAAGAGACCCAGTACTTC
>TRBV6-6|TRBD1|TRBJ2-7|-|15
CASSYPGTGKDEQYF
TGTGCCAGCAGTTACCCCGGGACAGGGAAAGACGAGCAGTACTTC
>TRBV29-1|TRBD1|TRBJ2-5|-|12
CSVRQGLETQYF
TGCAGCGTACGACAGGGTTTGGAGACCCAGTACTTC
>TRBV5-1|-|TRBJ1-1|once|14
CASSLEQGNTEAFF
TGCGCCAGCAGCTTGGAACAGGGGAACACTGAAGCTTTCTTT